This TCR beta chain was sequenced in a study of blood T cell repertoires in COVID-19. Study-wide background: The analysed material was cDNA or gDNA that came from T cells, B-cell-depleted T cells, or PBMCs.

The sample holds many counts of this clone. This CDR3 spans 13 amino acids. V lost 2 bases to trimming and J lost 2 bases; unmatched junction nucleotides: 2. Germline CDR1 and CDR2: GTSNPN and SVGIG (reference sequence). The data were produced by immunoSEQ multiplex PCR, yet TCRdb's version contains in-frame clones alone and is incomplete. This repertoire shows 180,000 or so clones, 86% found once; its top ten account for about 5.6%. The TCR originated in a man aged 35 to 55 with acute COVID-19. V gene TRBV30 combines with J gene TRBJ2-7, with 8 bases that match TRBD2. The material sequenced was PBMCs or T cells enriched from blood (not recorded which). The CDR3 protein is CAWSPGLAYEQYF. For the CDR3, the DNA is TGTGCCTGGAGTCCGGGACTAGCCTACGAGCAGTACTTC. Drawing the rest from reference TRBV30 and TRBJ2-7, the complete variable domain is SQTIHQWPATLVQPVGSPLSLECTVEGTSNPNLYWYRQAAGRGLQLLFYSVGIGQISSEVPQNLSASRPQDRQFILSSKKLLLSDSGFYLCAWSPGLAYEQYFGPGTRLTVT.